The 30 T cell receptor beta chains below come from one sample, sequenced in a study of early T cells in non-severe SARS-CoV-2 infection. TCRdb called the 5' RACE reads again in MiXCR, with one record for every CDR3 protein. The repertoire includes 20,000 to 25,000 distinct CDR3 sequences, 4.5% to 5% of them detected once, and 7.8% sits in the top ten. The sequenced sample was whole blood. The receptors derive from an adult who was a healthcare worker with PCR-confirmed SARS-CoV-2 infection or an uninfected control (not recorded which).

This clonotype was found many times. The rearrangement uses TRBV20-1 and TRBJ2-1, with 11 bases matching TRBD2. The germline V gene encodes CDR1 DFQATT and CDR2 SNEGSKA (reference sequence). The CDR3 runs to 14 residues. With V trimmed by 4 bases and J by 6 bases, 5 bases remained unmatched. CDR3 sequence (DNA): TGCAGTGCTAATAGCGGGGGGGCCGGCAATGAGCAGTTCTTC. This translates into CSANSGGAGNEQFF.

Ten or more counts support this clonotype. This rearrangement joins TRBV4-2 to TRBJ2-3; D may match TRBD1 or TRBD2 (5 bases each). V was cut by 4 bases and J by 4 bases, with 15 bases left in between. This CDR3 region has 15 residues. CDR1 and CDR2 (germline): LGHNA, YNFKEQ. The CDR3 sequence is CASSPRGRQADTQYF. The DNA of the CDR3 is TGTGCCAGCAGCCCTCGGGGACGCCAGGCAGATACGCAGTATTTT.

This clonotype is labeled as medium-sized. The chain uses TRBV3-1 and TRBJ2-1; perhaps TRBD2 as D (7 bases). The V gene lost 4 bases and the J gene lost 7 bases, with 20 bases spanning the gap. Germline V gene sequence: CDR1 LGHDT, CDR2 YNNKEL (reference sequence). This CDR3 region has 16 residues. CDR3 sequence reads: CASSRFDKGGWNEQFF. DNA of the CDR3: TGTGCCAGCAGCCGTTTTGATAAGGGGGGGTGGAATGAGCAGTTCTTC.

This clonotype has a count of ten or more. This rearrangement joins TRBV2 to TRBJ2-7; no firm D call. Between the trimmed V and J ends, which lost 9 bases and 3 bases, there was a span of 6 bases. The germline CDR1 and CDR2 sequences are SNHLY and FYNNEI. The CDR3 is 10 amino acids. The CDR3 nucleotides are TGTGCCAGTGGGGACTACGAGCAGTACTTC. Its protein is CASGDYEQYF. Based on the CDR3 plus reference TRBV2 and TRBJ2-7, the full variable domain is EPEVTQTPSHQVTQMGQEVILRCVPISNHLYFYWYRQILGQKVEFLVSFYNNEISEKSEIFDDQFSVERPDGSNFTLKIRSTKLEDSAMYFCASGDYEQYFGPGTRLTVT.

This clonotype was detected many times. V and J are TRBV28 and TRBJ1-2, with D possibly matching TRBD1 (6 bases). V was clipped by 2 bases and J by 5 bases, with 6 bases between them. From germline, CDR1 is MDHEN and CDR2 SYDVKM. CDR3 length equals 12 residues. The DNA of the CDR3 is TGTGCCAGCAGTTTAAGGGGGTATGGCTACACCTTC. Protein product: CASSLRGYGYTF.

This clonotype came up many times. The junction does not match germline at one end; this may be a read error. V is TRBV28 and J is TRBJ1-1; D is unresolved. Germline V gene lookup returns CDR1 MDHEN and CDR2 SYDVKM. The CDR3 runs 13 residues. The CDR3, as DNA: TGTGCCAGCACCCTTACACCAGGCAGTGGAATTGTCTTT. This translates into CASTLTPGSGIVF.

The rearrangement uses TRBV6-6 and TRBJ1-4; D not resolved. Trimming shortened V by 2 bases and J by 4 bases, and 5 bases separated the two germline ends. Germline V gene lookup returns CDR1 MNHNY and CDR2 SVGAGI (reference sequence). CDR3 length: 13 residues. In nucleotides, the CDR3 is TGTGCCAGCAGTTACCAGGTTAATGAAAAACTGTTTTTT. This encodes CASSYQVNEKLFF.

Ten or more counts support this clonotype. This sequence joins TRBV4-3 and TRBJ1-2; TRBD1 agrees at 7 bases. The germline CDR1 and CDR2 sequences are LGHNA and YSLEER. The CDR3 has 15 residues. After removal of 1 base from V and 8 bases from J, the junction contained 10 bases not matched to a gene. The CDR3 DNA reads as TGCGCCAGCAGCCAAGGAGTCATAGGGGGCGGCGGCTACACCTTC. Translating gives CASSQGVIGGGGYTF.

This clonotype appeared a few times. This chain connects TRBV20-1 to TRBJ2-7; possibly TRBD1 for D (5 bases). Trimming took 6 bases from V and 1 from J, leaving 10 bases between them. The length of the CDR3 is 12 residues. Germline V gene lookup returns CDR1 DFQATT and CDR2 SNEGSKA (reference sequence). CDR3 sequence reads: CSANRQSYEQYF. In nucleotides, the CDR3 is TGCAGTGCCAACCGACAGTCCTACGAGCAGTACTTC.

This clonotype was recorded a few times. The chain joins TRBV29-1 to TRBJ2-5; 7 bases line up with TRBD1. V lost 5 bases to trimming and J lost 5 bases; unmatched junction nucleotides: 5. The germline gives CDR1 SQVTM, CDR2 ANQGSEA. The CDR3 extends over 12 amino acids. CDR3 sequence reads: CSVYRGHETQYF. For the CDR3, the DNA is TGCAGCGTTTACAGGGGTCACGAGACCCAGTACTTC.

The sample holds many counts of this clonotype. The V gene is TRBV7-2, the J gene TRBJ2-7; D is perhaps TRBD1 (6 bases). Per the germline V gene, CDR1 is SGHTA and CDR2 is FQGNSA. The length of the CDR3 is 15 residues. The ends were cut back, 4 bases at V and 3 bases at J, with 16 bases in the middle. The CDR3 reads CASSSPTTGYYEQYF. CDR3 bases: TGTGCCAGCAGCTCCCCTACAACAGGGTACTACGAGCAGTACTTC.

In its sample, this clonotype was seen many times. The chain's CDR3 is CASSPGRRYEQYF. As DNA, the CDR3 is TGTGCCAGCAGTCCGGGTAGGCGCTACGAGCAGTACTTC. The V gene is TRBV6-2 or TRBV6-3, the J gene TRBJ2-7; D call uncertain. The CDR3 length is 13 residues. CDR1 is MNHEY and CDR2 is SVGEGT in the germline V gene. The V gene lost 5 bases and the J gene lost 3 bases, with 11 bases spanning the gap.

In this sample, this clonotype turned up many times. This chain uses TRBV10-3 with TRBJ2-7, with TRBD1 identical over 10 bases. The CDR3 length is 13 residues. Germline values: CDR1 ENHRY, CDR2 SYGVKD. Unmatched junction bases numbered 3, after V lost 6 bases and J lost 4 bases. The CDR3 DNA reads TGTGCCATCAGGGGACAGGGGTGGTACGAGCAGTACTTC. This encodes CAIRGQGWYEQYF.

This chain connects TRBV29-1 to TRBJ2-2, with 7 bases lining up with TRBD2. J lost 4 bases, V lost 2 bases, and 7 bases had no gene match. This CDR3 is 15 amino acids long. CDR1 and CDR2 (germline): SQVTM, ANQGSEA. The CDR3 here is CSVEIAGVGTGELFF. For the CDR3, the DNA is TGCAGCGTTGAAATCGCGGGGGTAGGCACCGGGGAGCTGTTTTTT.

This clonotype has a handful of counts. The rearrangement links TRBV25-1 to TRBJ1-1; D is uncertain. The CDR3 spans 13 residues. CDR1 and CDR2 from the germline V gene are MGHDK and SYGVNS. V was clipped by 7 bases and J by 0 bases, with 9 bases between them. CDR3 coding DNA: TGTGCCAGCACTTCCATTATGAACACTGAAGCTTTCTTT. Residues: CASTSIMNTEAFF.

This clonotype came up many times. The chain combines TRBV29-1 with TRBJ2-2; TRBD2 aligns across 9 bases. CDR3 length equals 14 residues. Germline lookup yields CDR1 SQVTM and CDR2 ANQGSEA. CDR3 bases: TGCAGTTTCCTCGGGACTAGCAACACCGGGGAGCTGTTTTTT. As protein: CSFLGTSNTGELFF.

In its sample, this clonotype was seen many times. The V gene is TRBV20-1, the J gene TRBJ1-1; a possible D gene is TRBD1 (5 bases). V lost 5 bases and J lost 6, with 16 bases in between. The germline V gene has CDR1 DFQATT and CDR2 SNEGSKA (reference sequence). This CDR3 is 13 amino acids long. The CDR3 loop is CSASPAGLSEAFF. CDR3 DNA sequence: TGCAGTGCTTCTCCGGCAGGGTTGTCTGAAGCTTTCTTT.

The gene calls are TRBV4-3 and TRBJ2-5, with a tentative D call TRBD2 (6 bases). V shed 0 bases and J shed 1 base, with 15 bases lying between them. The CDR3 is 17 amino acids. CDR1 is LGHNA, CDR2 YSLEER, per germline. The CDR3 region has the DNA TGCGCCAGCAGCCAAGAGGCCGGGACTGGACTCCAAGAGACCCAGTACTTC. Protein: CASSQEAGTGLQETQYF.

This clonotype was seen at least ten times. This rearrangement joins TRBV12-3 or TRBV12-4 to TRBJ2-3, with D uncertain. Trimming removed 1 base at V and 2 bases at J, with 4 bases between. The CDR3 is 13 amino acids. Here the CDR3 DNA reads TGTGCCAGCAGTTTAGGTTTCACAGATACGCAGTATTTT. Its protein product is CASSLGFTDTQYF.

This clonotype came up many times. The rearrangement links TRBV12-2 to TRBJ2-4; the D call in the table, TRBD1, was not verified against the DNA. TRBV12-2 is listed as a pseudogene. There are 18 residues in the CDR3. CDR3 sequence (DNA): TGTGCAAGTCGCTTAGCGCGTTACAGGGAGCGAGCCAAAAACATTCAGTACTTC. Translated: CASRLARYRERAKNIQYF.

This clonotype was observed a handful of times. The genes are TRBV19 and TRBJ2-7; D is possibly TRBD1 or TRBD2 (5 bases each). The germline gives CDR1 LNHDA, CDR2 SQIVND (reference sequence). V was pared by 6 bases and J by 1 base, with 13 bases between. The CDR3 has 14 residues. The CDR3 here is CASRQGPGSYEQYF. CDR3 bases: TGTGCCAGTAGGCAGGGACCAGGATCCTACGAGCAGTACTTC.

This clonotype was detected a few times. The chain joins TRBV20-1 to TRBJ1-5; 9 bases line up with TRBD1. Trimming at V came to 7 bases and at J to 2 bases, leaving 3 bases not matched to a gene. The germline CDR1 and CDR2 sequences are DFQATT and SNEGSKA (reference sequence). The CDR3 contains 13 residues. CDR3 bases: TGCAGTGGACGGACAGGGGGCAATCAGCCCCAGCATTTT. Amino acid sequence: CSGRTGGNQPQHF.

This clonotype was found many times. The chain carries TRBV10-2 and TRBJ2-2; 11 bases line up with TRBD1. Germline values: CDR1 WSHSY, CDR2 SAAADI. This CDR3 has 14 amino acids. V lost 10 bases to trimming and J lost 7 bases; unmatched junction nucleotides: 8. The CDR3 reads CAIEDRGLGGELFF. The CDR3 DNA follows: TGCGCCATTGAGGACAGGGGGCTTGGCGGGGAGCTGTTTTTT.

As regards this clonotype: One junction end does not reproduce the germline sequence, and a read error may be involved. This chain links TRBV7-3 with TRBJ2-2; a weak D match, TRBD2 (5 bases). From germline, CDR1 is SGHTA and CDR2 FQGTGA. This CDR3 comprises 12 residues. The CDR3 DNA reads TGTGCCAGCAGCTTAGCTACCGGGGAGCTGTATTTT. Its protein product is CASSLATGELYF.

The V gene is TRBV20-1, the J gene TRBJ2-7; no clear D. Germline CDR1 DFQATT, CDR2 SNEGSKA (reference sequence). Between the trimmed V and J ends, which lost 1 base and 3 bases, there was a span of 22 bases. The CDR3 runs to 17 residues. The CDR3 loop is CSARASGWNNVFYEQYF. The CDR3 DNA reads TGCAGTGCTAGAGCATCTGGTTGGAACAACGTCTTCTACGAGCAGTACTTC.

Worth noting for this clonotype: A read error may explain this, as a much larger clone is one base away. V gene TRBV7-4 combines with J gene TRBJ2-7, with 8 bases matching TRBD1. Germline-derived CDR1 and CDR2 are SGHVT and SQSDAQ. The CDR3 runs 20 residues. CDR3 DNA sequence: TGTCCCAGCAGCTTAGCGCTTCGGACAGGGCCATTTTTTAGCTCCTACGAGCAGTACTTC. Its translation: CPSSLALRTGPFFSSYEQYF.

Sample share makes this clonotype medium-sized. J is TRBJ2-6 and V is TRBV9; 11 bases map to TRBD1. Germline lookup yields CDR1 SGDLS and CDR2 YYNGEE. Trimming at V came to 4 bases and at J to 2 bases, leaving 5 bases not matched to a gene. The length of the CDR3 is 17 residues. The CDR3: CASSIPGQGAGANVLTF. The CDR3 DNA follows: TGTGCCAGCAGCATCCCGGGACAGGGGGCTGGGGCCAACGTCCTGACTTTC.

This clonotype was seen repeatedly, ten times or more. The chain carries TRBV12-5 and TRBJ1-1; D is unresolved. V lost 8 bases, J lost 4 bases, and 8 bases lay in between. Germline V gives CDR1 LGHNT, CDR2 FRNRAP. The CDR3 extends over 11 amino acids. The CDR3 nucleotides are TGTGCTAGTCCAGGCTCCACTGAAGCTTTCTTT. This sequence encodes CASPGSTEAFF.

The rearrangement uses TRBV4-2 and TRBJ2-3; 14 nucleotides align to TRBD2. This CDR3 has 18 amino acids. V dropped 4 bases and J dropped 4; count of bases not matched to a gene: 10. Germline CDR1 is LGHNA and CDR2 is YNFKEQ. The CDR3 DNA follows: TGTGCCAGCAGCCGCGGACTAGCGGGGGGAAAGTTCGCAGATACGCAGTATTTT. It encodes CASSRGLAGGKFADTQYF.

The sample holds many counts of this clonotype. The V call is TRBV20-1, the J call TRBJ1-3; D remains ambiguous. Trimming removed 2 bases from V and 2 bases from J, with 10 bases in between. From germline, CDR1 is DFQATT and CDR2 SNEGSKA (reference sequence). This CDR3 comprises 14 residues. CDR3 nucleotide sequence: TGCAGTGCTAGAAGCTACAACCCTGGAAACACCATATATTTT. This codes for CSARSYNPGNTIYF.